The TCR beta chain described here comes from a study of spatial heterogeneity in lung cancer. Study context: A consistent excess of beta-chain over alpha-chain sequences was detected. Within raw reads, each unique TCR and UMI combination appeared on average more than ten times.

This clonotype occurred many times. In a library made to pick up alpha chains, this beta chain is a stray read with a size that means little. TCR cDNA molecules were tagged individually, and each one carried a unique molecular identifier. TCRdb itself ran the 5' RACE reads through MiXCR, one entry per CDR3 protein. The table records around 10,000 distinct CDR3 sequences, around 3.9% of them present only once. Noted time point: sample taken at primary tumor resection. Unsorted whole RNA of tumor, nontumor lung or frozen PBMC was sequenced. Samples were donated by 72 untreated early-stage non-small cell lung cancer patients. This receptor was obtained from a male donor with early-stage non-small cell lung cancer. Specimen: normal lung tissue next to the tumor, collected at surgery.

The CDR3 nucleotides read TGTGCCAGCAGTCCCCTGGGGAACATTCAGTACTTC. Protein: CASSPLGNIQYF. The chain joins TRBV6-2 or TRBV6-3 to TRBJ2-4; no reliable D call. Trimming removed 5 bases from V and 7 bases from J, with 9 bases in between. The germline V gene has CDR1 MNHEY and CDR2 SVGEGT. The CDR3 has 12 residues.